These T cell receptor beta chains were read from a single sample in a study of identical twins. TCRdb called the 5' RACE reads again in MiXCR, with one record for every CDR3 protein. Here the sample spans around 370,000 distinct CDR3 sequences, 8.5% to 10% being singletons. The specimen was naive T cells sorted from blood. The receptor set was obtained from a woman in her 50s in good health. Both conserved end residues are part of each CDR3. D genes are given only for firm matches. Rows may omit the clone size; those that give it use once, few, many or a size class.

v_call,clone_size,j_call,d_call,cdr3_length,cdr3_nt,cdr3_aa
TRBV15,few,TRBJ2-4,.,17,TGTGCCACCAGCCGCGTGTCCGGGGTCCTATCCAAAAACATTCAGTACTTC,CATSRVSGVLSKNIQYF
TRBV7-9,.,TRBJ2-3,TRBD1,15,TGTGCCAGCAGCGCGGCAGGGGGCGTCCCAGATACGCAGTATTTT,CASSAAGGVPDTQYF
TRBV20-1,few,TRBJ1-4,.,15,TGCAGTGCTAGGCCCTCTTGGGGGGCTGGAGAAAAACTGTTTTTT,CSARPSWGAGEKLFF
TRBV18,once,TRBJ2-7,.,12,TGTGCCAGCTCGCGAGGAGACTACGAGCAGTACTTC,CASSRGDYEQYF
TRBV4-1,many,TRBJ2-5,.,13,TGCGCCAGCAGCCAAGAGGAATGGGAGACCCAGTACTTC,CASSQEEWETQYF
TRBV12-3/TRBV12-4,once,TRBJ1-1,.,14,TGTGCCAGCAGTTTGGCCAGCTTGAACACTGAAGCTTTCTTT,CASSLASLNTEAFF
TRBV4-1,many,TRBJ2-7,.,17,TGCGCCAGCAGCCAAGGGTCTGGTCGCGGAAGCTCCTACGAGCAGTACTTC,CASSQGSGRGSSYEQYF
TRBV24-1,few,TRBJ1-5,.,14,TGTGCCACCAGTTCCCGGTGGGGCGCAGAGCCCCAGCATTTT,CATSSRWGAEPQHF
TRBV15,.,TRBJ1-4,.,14,TGTGCCACCCATGATGGCAGGAAGGATGAAAAACTGTTTTTT,CATHDGRKDEKLFF
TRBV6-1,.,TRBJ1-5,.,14,TGTGCCAGCAAAAAGGGCTATAGCAATCAGCCCCAGCATTTT,CASKKGYSNQPQHF
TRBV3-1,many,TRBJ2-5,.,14,TGTGCCAGCAGCCAAAGCAAGGAACAAGAGACCCAGTACTTC,CASSQSKEQETQYF
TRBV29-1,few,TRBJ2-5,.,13,TGCAGCGTTGGGGACACACTGGCGGAGACCCAGTACTTC,CSVGDTLAETQYF
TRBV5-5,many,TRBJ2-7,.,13,TGTGCCAGCAGCCATCCAGGGTCCTACGAGCAGTACTTC,CASSHPGSYEQYF
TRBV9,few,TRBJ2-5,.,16,TGTGCCAGCAGCGCTTGGACTACACGGGCCCCGGAGACCCAGTACTTC,CASSAWTTRAPETQYF
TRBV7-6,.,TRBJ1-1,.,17,TGTGCCAGCAGCTTAGACACGGGCGGGGGACGTAACACTGAAGCTTTCTTT,CASSLDTGGGRNTEAFF